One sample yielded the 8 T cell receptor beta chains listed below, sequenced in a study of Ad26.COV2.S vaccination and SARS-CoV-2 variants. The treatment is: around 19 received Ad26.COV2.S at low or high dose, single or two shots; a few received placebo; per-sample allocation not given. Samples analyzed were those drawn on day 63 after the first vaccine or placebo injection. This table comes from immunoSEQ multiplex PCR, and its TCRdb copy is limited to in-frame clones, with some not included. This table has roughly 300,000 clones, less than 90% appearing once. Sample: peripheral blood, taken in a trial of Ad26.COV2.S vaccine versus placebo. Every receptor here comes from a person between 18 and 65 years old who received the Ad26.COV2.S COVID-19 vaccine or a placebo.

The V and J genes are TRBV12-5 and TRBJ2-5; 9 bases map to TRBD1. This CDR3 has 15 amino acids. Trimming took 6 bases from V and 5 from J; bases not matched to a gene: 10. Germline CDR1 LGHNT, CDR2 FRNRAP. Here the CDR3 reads CASGKTGTGSETQYF. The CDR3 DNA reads TGTGCTAGTGGCAAAACCGGGACAGGGTCGGAGACCCAGTACTTC.

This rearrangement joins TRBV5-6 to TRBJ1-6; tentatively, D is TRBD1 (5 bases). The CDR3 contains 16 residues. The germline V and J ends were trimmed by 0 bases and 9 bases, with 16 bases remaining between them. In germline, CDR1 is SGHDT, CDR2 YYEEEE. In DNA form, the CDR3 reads TGTGCCAGCAGCTTGGTTGCCGGGGCGGAAGGTTCACCCCTCCACTTT. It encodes CASSLVAGAEGSPLHF.

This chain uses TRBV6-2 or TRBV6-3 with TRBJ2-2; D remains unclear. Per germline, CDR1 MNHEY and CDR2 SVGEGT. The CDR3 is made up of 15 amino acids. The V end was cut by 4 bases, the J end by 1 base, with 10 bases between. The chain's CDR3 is CASSLLNLNTGELFF. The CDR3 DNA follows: TGTGCCAGCAGTTTATTGAATTTGAACACCGGGGAGCTGTTTTTT.

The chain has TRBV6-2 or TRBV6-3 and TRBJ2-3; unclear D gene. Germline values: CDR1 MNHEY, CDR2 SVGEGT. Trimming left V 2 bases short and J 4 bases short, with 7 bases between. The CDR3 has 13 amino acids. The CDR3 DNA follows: TGTGCCAGCAGTTACGCCTCTCCAGATACGCAGTATTTT. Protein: CASSYASPDTQYF.

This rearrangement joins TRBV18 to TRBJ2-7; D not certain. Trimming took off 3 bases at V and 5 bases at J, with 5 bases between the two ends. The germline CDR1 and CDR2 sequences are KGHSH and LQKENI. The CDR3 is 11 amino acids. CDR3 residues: CASSPTDEQYF. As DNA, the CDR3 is TGTGCCAGCTCACCCACGGACGAGCAGTACTTC.

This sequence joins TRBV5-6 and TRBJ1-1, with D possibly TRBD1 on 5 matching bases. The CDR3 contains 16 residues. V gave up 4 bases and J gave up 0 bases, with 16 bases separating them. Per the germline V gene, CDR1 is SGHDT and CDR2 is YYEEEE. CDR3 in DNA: TGTGCCAGCAGCCGCCCGTACCAGGGATTGAACACTGAAGCTTTCTTT. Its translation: CASSRPYQGLNTEAFF.

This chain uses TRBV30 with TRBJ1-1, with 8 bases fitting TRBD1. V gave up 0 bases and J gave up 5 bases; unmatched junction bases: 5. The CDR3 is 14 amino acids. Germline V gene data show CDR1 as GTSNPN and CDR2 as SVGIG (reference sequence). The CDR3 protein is CAWSVHRGGTEAFF. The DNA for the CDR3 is TGTGCCTGGAGTGTGCACAGGGGGGGGACTGAAGCTTTCTTT. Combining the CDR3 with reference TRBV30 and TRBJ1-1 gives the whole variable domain SQTIHQWPATLVQPVGSPLSLECTVEGTSNPNLYWYRQAAGRGLQLLFYSVGIGQISSEVPQNLSASRPQDRQFILSSKKLLLSDSGFYLCAWSVHRGGTEAFFGQGTRLTVV.

The CDR3 loop is CASKGVIGSLIRGSPLHF. The CDR3 nucleotides read TGTGCCAGCAAGGGGGTTATAGGCAGCCTGATCAGGGGATCACCCCTCCACTTT. The V and J genes are TRBV28 and TRBJ1-6; TRBD1 might be the D (6 bases). The V end was cut by 7 bases, the J end by 10 bases, with 29 bases between. This CDR3 has 18 residues. The V gene's germline CDR1 is MDHEN and CDR2 SYDVKM.